The 15 T cell receptor beta chains in this list originate from one sample, sequenced in a study of breast tumors, draining lymph nodes, adjacent tissues. TCRdb independently ran MiXCR on the multiplex PCR reads; one entry per CDR3 protein. This repertoire shows 100,000 or so distinct CDR3 sequences, over 20% found once; its top ten account for under 1.5%. Breast cancer patients provided tissue from their axillary draining lymph nodes. Specimen: axillary lymph node tissue. The receptor set was obtained from a female donor with breast cancer. Some clones in this sample may be carry-over from other donors' samples.

This clonotype occurred many times. The CDR3 DNA reads as TGTGCCAGCAGTGACACGGCAGCCGGCTACACCTTC. This gives the protein CASSDTAAGYTF. The J gene is TRBJ1-2, the V gene TRBV6-4, with no clear D. From germline, CDR1 is MRHNA and CDR2 SNTAGT. CDR3 size: 12 residues. V was cut by 2 bases and J by 8 bases, with 9 bases left in between.

This clonotype was observed at least ten times. J is TRBJ2-7 and V is TRBV5-6; D gene uncertain. Trimming shortened V by 4 bases and J by 3 bases, and 14 bases separated the two germline ends. The CDR3 runs to 14 residues. In germline, CDR1 is SGHDT, CDR2 YYEEEE. CDR3 DNA: TGTGCCAGCAGCGGAACATCTTTGGGCTACGAGCAGTACTTC. It yields the protein CASSGTSLGYEQYF.

This clonotype was detected ten times or more. The chain employs TRBV6-1 and TRBJ2-7; D remains ambiguous. Trimming stripped 7 bases from V and 1 base from J, with 8 bases between. Germline V gives CDR1 MNHNS, CDR2 SASEGT. The CDR3 is 12 residues long. This CDR3 reads CASTSRSYEQYF. CDR3 coding DNA: TGTGCCAGCACTTCTAGATCCTACGAGCAGTACTTC.

This clonotype was observed many times. The rearrangement links TRBV7-8 to TRBJ2-3; 8 nucleotides agree with TRBD2. V gave up 4 bases and J gave up 2 bases; unmatched junction bases: 8. CDR1 and CDR2 from the germline V gene are SGHVS and FQNEAQ. The CDR3 length is 16 residues. The CDR3 nucleotides are TGTGCCAGCAGCTCCGGGACTAGTCGCCTCACAGATACGCAGTATTTT. Translated: CASSSGTSRLTDTQYF.

For this clonotype: A much larger clone lies one base from this, so it may be a read error. The genes are TRBV6-6 and TRBJ1-5; D is undetermined. This CDR3 is 15 amino acids long. CDR1 is MNHNY and CDR2 is SVGAGI in the germline V gene (reference sequence). The CDR3, as DNA: TGTGCCAGCAGTCAAGACCCCTATAGCAATCAGCCCCGGCATTTT. It specifies CASSQDPYSNQPRHF.

The rearrangement uses TRBV3-1 and TRBJ2-5, with 7 positions matching TRBD2. V lost 2 bases to trimming and J lost 1 base; unmatched junction nucleotides: 10. Germline CDR1 reads LGHDT; CDR2 reads YNNKEL (reference sequence). The CDR3 extends over 17 amino acids. CDR3 nucleotides: TGTGCCAGCAGCCAAAGGCTTGCAAGCGGGGCCCAAGAGACCCAGTACTTC. It yields the protein CASSQRLASGAQETQYF.

This clonotype was counted many times. The chain uses TRBV5-8 and TRBJ2-7, with D perhaps TRBD2 (6 bases). Between the trimmed V and J ends, which lost 1 base and 0 bases, there was a span of 14 bases. The germline V gene encodes CDR1 SGHTS and CDR2 YDEGEE. The CDR3 length is 16 residues. The CDR3 here is CASSLSGGADSYEQYF. In DNA, the CDR3 is TGTGCCAGCAGCTTGAGCGGAGGGGCGGACTCCTACGAGCAGTACTTC.

In its sample, this clonotype was seen many times. The genes are TRBV24-1 and TRBJ2-1; TRBD1 agrees at 7 bases. In germline, CDR1 is KGHDR, CDR2 SFDVKD. The CDR3 runs to 14 residues. J lost 9 bases, V lost 0 bases, and 4 bases had no gene match. The CDR3 DNA reads TGTGCCACCAGTGATTTGAAGGGGGCGGGTGAGCAGTTCTTC. It specifies CATSDLKGAGEQFF.

This chain links TRBV19 with TRBJ1-2; TRBD1 is a possible D gene (5 bases). The CDR3 totals 16 residues. The V end lost 1 base, the J end lost 6 bases, and 18 bases lay between the germline ends. CDR1 is LNHDA, CDR2 SQIVND, per germline (reference sequence). CDR3: CASSIGWGNTQDGYTF. Here the CDR3 DNA reads TGTGCCAGTAGTATAGGATGGGGCAACACTCAAGATGGCTACACCTTC.

This clonotype was picked up many times. The J gene is TRBJ1-2, the V gene TRBV29-1; 7 bases are shared with TRBD1. The CDR3 runs to 15 residues. The germline V gene has CDR1 SQVTM and CDR2 ANQGSEA. The V and J ends lost 0 bases and 2 bases, in that order; junction bases with no gene match: 6. The CDR3 coding sequence is TGCAGCGTTGAAGATTTCGGGACAGAGAACTATGGCTACACCTTC. The encoded protein is CSVEDFGTENYGYTF.

The sample holds one count of this clonotype. A junction end diverges from the germline sequence, so it may reflect a read error. The gene calls are TRBV6-5 and TRBJ1-5; no clear D gene. Germline V CDR1 and CDR2: MNHEY, SVGAGI. This CDR3 has 15 amino acids. The CDR3 DNA reads TGTGCCAGCAGTCACTCGCAGTATAGCGATCAGCCCCAGCATTTT. Translation gives CASSHSQYSDQPQHF.

The chain has TRBV5-8 and TRBJ1-4, with TRBD1 matching 8 bases. Germline CDR1 and CDR2: SGHTS and YDEGEE. V trimming: 5 bases; J trimming: 8 bases; junction bases outside the gene matches: 8. This CDR3 contains 14 residues. The CDR3 DNA is TGTGCCAGCAGACGGACAGGGTATTCCGAAAAACTGTTTTTT. Translation: CASRRTGYSEKLFF. The full variable domain, with the rest looked up from reference TRBV5-8 and TRBJ1-4, is EAGVTQSPTHLIKTRGQQATLRCSPISGHTSVYWYQQALGLGLQFLLWYDEGEERNRGNFPPRFSGRQFPNYSSELNVNALELEDSALYLCASRRTGYSEKLFFGSGTQLSVL.

Ten or more counts support this clonotype. The CDR3 spells CASSPRVAGGGADTQYF. CDR3 nucleotides: TGTGCCAGCAGCCCCCGGGTAGCGGGGGGCGGGGCAGATACGCAGTATTTT. This chain connects TRBV5-4 to TRBJ2-3; 10 bases align to TRBD2. CDR1 and CDR2 (germline): SGHNT, YYREEE (reference sequence). J was trimmed by 4 bases and V by 4 bases; bases with no gene match: 12. This CDR3 is 17 amino acids long.

Many counts were recorded for this clonotype. The chain joins TRBV5-1 to TRBJ2-1, with TRBD2 matching over 14 bases. Germline CDR1 SGHRS, CDR2 YFSETQ. There are 15 residues in the CDR3. Trimming removed 0 bases from V and 9 bases from J; junction bases left unmatched: 2. In DNA, the CDR3 is TGCGCCAGCAGCTTGGGACTAGCGGGGGGGGGTGAGCAGTTCTTC. Its translation: CASSLGLAGGGEQFF.

This clonotype was detected ten times or more. V is TRBV6-2 or TRBV6-3 and J is TRBJ2-7; D gene uncertain. The V gene's germline CDR1 is MNHEY and CDR2 SVGEGT. CDR3 length equals 13 residues. V was cut by 1 base and J by 3 bases, with 7 bases left in between. DNA of the CDR3: TGTGCCAGCAGTTACTATCTGGGCTACGAGCAGTACTTC. Translated: CASSYYLGYEQYF.